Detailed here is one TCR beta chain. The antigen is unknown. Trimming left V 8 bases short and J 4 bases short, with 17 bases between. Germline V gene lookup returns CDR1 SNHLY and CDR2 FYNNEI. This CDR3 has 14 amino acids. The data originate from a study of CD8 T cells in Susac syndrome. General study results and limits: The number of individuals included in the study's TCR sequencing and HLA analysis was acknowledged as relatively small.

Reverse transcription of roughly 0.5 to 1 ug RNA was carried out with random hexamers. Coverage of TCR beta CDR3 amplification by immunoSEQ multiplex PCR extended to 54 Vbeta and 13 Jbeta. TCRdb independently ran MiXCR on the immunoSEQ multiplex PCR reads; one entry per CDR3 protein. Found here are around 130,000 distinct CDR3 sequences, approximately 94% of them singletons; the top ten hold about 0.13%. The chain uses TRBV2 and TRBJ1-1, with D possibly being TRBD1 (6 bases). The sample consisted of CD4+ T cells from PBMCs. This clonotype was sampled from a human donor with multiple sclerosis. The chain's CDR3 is CASGTGYKGTEAFF. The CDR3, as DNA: TGTGCCAGCGGTACAGGGTATAAGGGCACTGAAGCTTTCTTT.